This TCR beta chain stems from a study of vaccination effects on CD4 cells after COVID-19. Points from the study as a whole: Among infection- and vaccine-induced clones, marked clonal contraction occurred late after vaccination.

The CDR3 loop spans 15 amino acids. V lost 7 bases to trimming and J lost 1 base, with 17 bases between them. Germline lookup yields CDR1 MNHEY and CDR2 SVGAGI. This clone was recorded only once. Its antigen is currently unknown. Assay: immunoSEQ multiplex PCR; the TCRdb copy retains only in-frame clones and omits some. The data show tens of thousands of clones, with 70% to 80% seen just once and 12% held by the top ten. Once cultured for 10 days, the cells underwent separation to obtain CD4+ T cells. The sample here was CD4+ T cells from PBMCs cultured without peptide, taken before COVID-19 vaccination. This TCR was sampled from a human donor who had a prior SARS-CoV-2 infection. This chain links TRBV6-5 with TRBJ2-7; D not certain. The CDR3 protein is CASTPWHLTSYEQYF. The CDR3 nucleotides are TGTGCCAGCACCCCTTGGCATCTAACTTCCTACGAGCAGTACTTC.